What follows describes a single T cell receptor (beta chain). The sample originates from a study of blood T cell repertoires in COVID-19. The V gene's germline CDR1 is GTSNPN and CDR2 SVGIG (reference sequence). The CDR3 contains 14 residues. The V gene end was trimmed by 5 bases and the J gene end by 3 bases; junction bases not matched to a gene: 8. TCRdb's table, derived via immunoSEQ multiplex PCR, lists solely in-frame clones and lacks some. In the table there are a few hundred thousand clones, 92% of which are singletons. Sequencing was performed on PBMCs or T cells enriched from blood (not recorded which). This TCR came from a woman aged 30 to 39 who had recovered from COVID-19. The chain couples TRBV30 to TRBJ1-1; 8 nucleotides agree with TRBD1. CDR3 bases: TGTGCCTGGTGTAGGAGGGGACAGGACACTGAAGCTTTCTTT. This codes for CAWCRRGQDTEAFF.